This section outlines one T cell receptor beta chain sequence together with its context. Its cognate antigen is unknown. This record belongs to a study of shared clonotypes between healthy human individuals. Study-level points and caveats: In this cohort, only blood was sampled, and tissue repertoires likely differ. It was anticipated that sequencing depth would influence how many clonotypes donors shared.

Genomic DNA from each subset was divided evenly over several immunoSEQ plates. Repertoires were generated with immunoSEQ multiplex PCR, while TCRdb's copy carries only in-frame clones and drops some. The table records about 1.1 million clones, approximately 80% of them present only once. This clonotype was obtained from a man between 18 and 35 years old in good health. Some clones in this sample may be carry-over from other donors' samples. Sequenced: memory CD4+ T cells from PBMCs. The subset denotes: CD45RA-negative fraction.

The CDR3 loop is CASSLARYYEQFF. Here the CDR3 DNA reads TGTGCCAGCAGCTTAGCGAGGTACTATGAGCAGTTCTTC. V usage is TRBV7-2 and J usage is TRBJ2-1; D is undetermined. The V end was cut by 0 bases, the J end by 8 bases, with 8 bases between. Germline CDR1 SGHTA, CDR2 FQGNSA. This CDR3 has 13 residues.